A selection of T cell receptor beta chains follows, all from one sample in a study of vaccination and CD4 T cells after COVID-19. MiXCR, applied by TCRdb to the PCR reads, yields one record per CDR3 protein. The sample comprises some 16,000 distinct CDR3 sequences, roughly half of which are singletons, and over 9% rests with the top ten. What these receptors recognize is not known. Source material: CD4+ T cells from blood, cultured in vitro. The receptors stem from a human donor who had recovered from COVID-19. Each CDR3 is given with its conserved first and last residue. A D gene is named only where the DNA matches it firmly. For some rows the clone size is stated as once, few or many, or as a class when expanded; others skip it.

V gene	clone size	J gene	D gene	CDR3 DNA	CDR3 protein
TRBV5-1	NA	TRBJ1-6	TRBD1	TGCGCCAGCAGCTTGGAATCGACAGGGTGGAATTCACCCCTCCACTTT	CASSLESTGWNSPLHF
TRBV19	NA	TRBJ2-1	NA	TGTGCCAGTAGTCCAACTATGGGAATGGACGGGGAGCAGTTCTTC	CASSPTMGMDGEQFF
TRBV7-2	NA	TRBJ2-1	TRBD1	TGTGCCAGCAGCTTGTCGGGACAGGCCTACAATGAGCAGTTCTTC	CASSLSGQAYNEQFF
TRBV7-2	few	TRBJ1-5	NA	TGTGCCAGCAGCTTGGTAAGCAATCAGCCCCAGCATTTT	CASSLVSNQPQHF
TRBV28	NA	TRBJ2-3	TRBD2	TGTGCCAGCAGTCAGCAGACTAGCGATACAGATACGCAGTATTTT	CASSQQTSDTDTQYF
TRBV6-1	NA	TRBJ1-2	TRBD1	TGTGCCAGCAGTGGCATAGGGGGCCTGGATGGCTACACCTTC	CASSGIGGLDGYTF
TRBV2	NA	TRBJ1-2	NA	TGTGCCAGCAGTGAGGGGGACGACAGTCACTATGGCTACACCTTC	CASSEGDDSHYGYTF
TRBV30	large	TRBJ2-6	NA	TGTGCCTGGAGTGACATTCAGGGGTCCCCTTCTGGGGCCAACGTCCTGACTTTC	CAWSDIQGSPSGANVLTF
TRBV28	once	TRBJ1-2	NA	TGTGCCAGCAGCCCAGGGTTGAATTACTATGGCTACACCTTC	CASSPGLNYYGYTF
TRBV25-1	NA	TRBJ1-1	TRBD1	TGTGCCAGCAGTGCAATGGACAGGGGATTCACTGAAGCTTTCTTT	CASSAMDRGFTEAFF
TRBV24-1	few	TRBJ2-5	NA	TGTGCCACCAGTGATCCTACAGGTTTCCAAGAGACCCAGTACTTC	CATSDPTGFQETQYF
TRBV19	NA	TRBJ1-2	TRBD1	TGTGCCAGTAGTTCCCGGGACAGGGCCCTTATCTATGGCTACACCTTC	CASSSRDRALIYGYTF
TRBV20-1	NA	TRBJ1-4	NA	TGCAGTGCTGGCCAGATCACTCTGGGGGAAAAACTGTTTTTT	CSAGQITLGEKLFF
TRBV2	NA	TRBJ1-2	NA	TGTGCCAGCAGTGTTACCGGGACCGTCGGCTACACCTTC	CASSVTGTVGYTF
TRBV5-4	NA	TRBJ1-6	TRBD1	TGTGCCAGCGGCTGGACAGGGGATAATTCACCCCTCCACTTT	CASGWTGDNSPLHF
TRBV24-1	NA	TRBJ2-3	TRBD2	TGTGCCACCAGTGCCAGCGGGGGCGTCGCAGATACGCAGTATTTT	CATSASGGVADTQYF
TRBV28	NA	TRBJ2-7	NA	TGTGCCAGCAGTCTAAGCTTTTACGAGCAGTACTTC	CASSLSFYEQYF
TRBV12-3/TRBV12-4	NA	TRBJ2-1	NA	TGTGCCAGCAGTCTGGGACTGGATTACAATGAGCAGTTCTTC	CASSLGLDYNEQFF
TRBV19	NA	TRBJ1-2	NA	TGTGCCAGTAGCGAAAACCCAGGGCGGGATGGCTACACCTTC	CASSENPGRDGYTF
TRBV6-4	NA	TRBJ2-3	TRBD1	TGTGCCAGCAGTGACTCAGGGGACAGGGGGGCCCCAGATACGCAGTATTTT	CASSDSGDRGAPDTQYF
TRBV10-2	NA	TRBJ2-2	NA	TGCGCCAGCAGTGTGGGCGGGGCCGGGGAGCTGTTTTTT	CASSVGGAGELFF
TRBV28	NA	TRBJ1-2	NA	TGTGCCAGCAGTTTGGGGGCCGGAAACTATGGCTACACCTTC	CASSLGAGNYGYTF
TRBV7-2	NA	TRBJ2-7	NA	TGTGCCAGCAGCTCTACTAGAACCGAGCAGTACTTC	CASSSTRTEQYF
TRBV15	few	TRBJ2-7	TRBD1	TGTGCCACCAGCAGCCGACAGGGCTCCTACGAGCAGTACTTC	CATSSRQGSYEQYF
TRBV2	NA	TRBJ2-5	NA	TGTGCCAGCAGTGACAGGGGTGAGACCCAGTACTTC	CASSDRGETQYF
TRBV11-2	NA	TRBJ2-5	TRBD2	TGTGCCAGCAGCTTCACTAGCGGGCAAGAGACCCAGTACTTC	CASSFTSGQETQYF
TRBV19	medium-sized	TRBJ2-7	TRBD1	TGTGCCAGTAGCGTCGACAGGGGCTACGAGCAGTACTTC	CASSVDRGYEQYF
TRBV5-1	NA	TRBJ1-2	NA	TGCGCCAGCAGCGATAACTATGGCTACACCTTC	CASSDNYGYTF
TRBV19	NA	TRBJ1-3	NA	TGTGCCAGTAACACCATAACGGTCTCTTCTGGAAACACCATATATTTT	CASNTITVSSGNTIYF
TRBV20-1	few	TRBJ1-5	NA	TGCAGTTCCGCCAAAACCGATAATCAGCCCCAGCATTTT	CSSAKTDNQPQHF
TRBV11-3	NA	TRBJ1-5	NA	TGTGCCAGCAGCCAAAGGGGACACTTCAATCAGCCCCAGCATTTT	CASSQRGHFNQPQHF
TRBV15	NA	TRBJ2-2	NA	TGTGCCACCAGCAGAGGGGGACGGAACACCGGGGAGCTGTTTTTT	CATSRGGRNTGELFF
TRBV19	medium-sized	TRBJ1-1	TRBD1	TGTGCCAGTAGTATTCTGTACAGGGGGAGGACTGAAGCTTTCTTT	CASSILYRGRTEAFF
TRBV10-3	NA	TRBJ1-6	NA	TGTGCCATCAGCAGACAGGAGTATAATTCACCCCTCCACTTT	CAISRQEYNSPLHF
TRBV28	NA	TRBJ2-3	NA	TGTGCCAGCAGGGGGGATACGCAGTATTTT	CASRGDTQYF
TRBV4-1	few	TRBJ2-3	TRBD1	TGCGCCAGCAGCCAAGATGAGACAGGGGGGGCAGATACGCAGTATTTT	CASSQDETGGADTQYF
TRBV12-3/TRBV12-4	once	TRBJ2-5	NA	TGTGCCAGCAGTTTGGCAGGGCGAGAGACCCAGTACTTC	CASSLAGRETQYF
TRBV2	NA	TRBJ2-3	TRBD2	TGTGCCAGCAGTGGGACTAGCTCTGGAGATACGCAGTATTTT	CASSGTSSGDTQYF
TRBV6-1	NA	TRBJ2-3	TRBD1	TGTGCCAGCAGCGTCAGGGGGCAAAGTAGCACAGATACGCAGTATTTT	CASSVRGQSSTDTQYF
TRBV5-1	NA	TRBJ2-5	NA	TGCGCCAGCAGCTTGGAGGGGCGGGCGAGCGGCCAAGAGACCCAGTACTTC	CASSLEGRASGQETQYF
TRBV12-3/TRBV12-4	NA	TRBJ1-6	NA	TGTGCCAGCAGTTTAGCGTCTGGGATAGACAATTCACCCCTCCACTTT	CASSLASGIDNSPLHF
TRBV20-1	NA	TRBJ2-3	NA	TGCAGTGCTAGAGATGGCAGGGCCAACACAGATACGCAGTATTTT	CSARDGRANTDTQYF
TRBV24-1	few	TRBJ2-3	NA	TGTGCCACCAGTGAAAGCCCGCCTGGGCGGAGTAGCACAGATACGCAGTATTTT	CATSESPPGRSSTDTQYF
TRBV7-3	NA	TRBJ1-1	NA	TGTGCCAGCAGCCTCCTGGGAGGGAGCACTGAAGCTTTCTTT	CASSLLGGSTEAFF